These T cell receptor beta chains were read from a single sample in a study of T cell clones after liver transplantation. The method was immunoSEQ multiplex PCR; TCRdb's version includes in-frame clones alone and lacks a portion of them. The table lists 55,000 to 75,000 clones, approximately 70% of them singletons. The input for sequencing was CD4+ T cells from blood, taken at the approximately 16-month timepoint. These receptors originate from a human patient who received a liver transplant. Some T cells may have originated in the graft donor. The CDR3 runs from the conserved cysteine through the conserved F or W. Fields, in order: J gene, V gene, CDR3 protein.

>TRBJ2-5|TRBV12-5
CASGLGGTSGRETQYF
>TRBJ1-4|TRBV18
CASSPSTAATNEKLFF
>TRBJ2-2|TRBV19
CASSSGYTGELFF
>TRBJ2-7|TRBV11-2
CASSLDPGTSEQYF
>TRBJ1-1|TRBV9
CASSVGQGVNDAEAFF
>TRBJ1-1|TRBV21-1
CASSKEGSDEAFF
>TRBJ1-2|TRBV2
CASSISFYGYTF
>TRBJ2-7|TRBV11-2
CASSLVSSGAEQYF
>TRBJ2-1|TRBV5-6
CASSPRGLAGGQKQFF
>TRBJ2-7|TRBV28
CASGQGNEQYF
>TRBJ2-2|TRBV25-1
CASSEGVANTGELFF
>TRBJ1-5|TRBV28
CASSPSLGGQPQHF
>TRBJ2-3|TRBV5-1
CASSLVSRDTQYF
>TRBJ2-5|TRBV29-1
CSVTGGNLQETQYF
>TRBJ1-1|TRBV10-2
CASSEDVFEAFF
>TRBJ2-5|TRBV7-2
CASSFLAAETQYF
>TRBJ1-5|TRBV6-1
CASSEADWEGLGQPQHF
>TRBJ1-4|TRBV28
CASSVAPANEKLFF
>TRBJ1-5|TRBV4-3
CASSQNYRGSNQPQHF
>TRBJ2-7|TRBV6-1
CASSTGTGFYEQYF
>TRBJ1-3|TRBV7-6
CASSSRDSGNTIYF
>TRBJ1-3|TRBV18
CASSPGGAGNTIYF
>TRBJ1-2|TRBV5-1
CASSPRQGNNYGYTF
>TRBJ1-3|TRBV5-4
CASSWGTGGAAGNTIYF
>TRBJ2-3|TRBV19
CASSSRGRTDTQYF
>TRBJ2-2|TRBV7-9
CASSSKDGELFF
>TRBJ1-3|TRBV6-5
CASSYQGQTGNTIYF
>TRBJ2-5|TRBV15
CATSRDLETQYF
>TRBJ2-3|TRBV28
CASSWGDRGTQYF
>TRBJ2-6|TRBV19
CASSIGLSGALSGANVLTF
>TRBJ1-2|TRBV5-8
CASSPPETQPNYGYTF
>TRBJ1-2|TRBV11-3
CASGDSAGYGYTF
>TRBJ1-5|TRBV28
CASRGGGFNQPQHF
>TRBJ2-1|TRBV6-1
CASSEAGGLYNEQFF
>TRBJ2-3|TRBV7-2
CASSLASGAGTSTDTQYF
>TRBJ2-3|TRBV18
CASSRRTGGTDTQYF
>TRBJ2-1|TRBV27
CASSLGYEQFF
>TRBJ2-1|TRBV21-1
CASSTLKTSGSSYNEQFF
>TRBJ1-2|TRBV28
CASSSTAYGYTF
>TRBJ2-5|TRBV5-4
CASTEGSGQETQYF
>TRBJ2-1|TRBV2
CASSRRDRADEQFF
>TRBJ2-1|TRBV10-3
CAISVEGVSNEQFF
>TRBJ2-3|TRBV13
CASSWRQGASTDTQYF
>TRBJ1-3|TRBV5-1
CASSLDSLQNTIYF
>TRBJ2-1|TRBV29-1
CSVLHPYNEQFF